This record concerns one T cell receptor (beta chain) sequence. No change in lesions over the prior 6 months defined stable disease. This entry comes from a study of resident and recirculating memory T cells in vitiligo. TCRdb keeps only in-frame clones here, not all; method: immunoSEQ multiplex PCR. The profile shows roughly 76,000 clones, approximately 91% of them singletons. This sequence originates from a male donor with vitiligo. The sequenced sample consisted of blood.

CDR3 DNA sequence: TGTGCCAGCAACCCCCCCGGGAGGCAGAACACTGAAGCTTTCTTT. This sequence encodes CASNPPGRQNTEAFF. The genes are TRBV6-6 and TRBJ1-1; D is undetermined. The CDR3 runs to 15 residues. Germline V gene data show CDR1 as MNHNY and CDR2 as SVGAGI (reference sequence). Trimming left V 7 bases short and J 1 base short, with 16 bases between.